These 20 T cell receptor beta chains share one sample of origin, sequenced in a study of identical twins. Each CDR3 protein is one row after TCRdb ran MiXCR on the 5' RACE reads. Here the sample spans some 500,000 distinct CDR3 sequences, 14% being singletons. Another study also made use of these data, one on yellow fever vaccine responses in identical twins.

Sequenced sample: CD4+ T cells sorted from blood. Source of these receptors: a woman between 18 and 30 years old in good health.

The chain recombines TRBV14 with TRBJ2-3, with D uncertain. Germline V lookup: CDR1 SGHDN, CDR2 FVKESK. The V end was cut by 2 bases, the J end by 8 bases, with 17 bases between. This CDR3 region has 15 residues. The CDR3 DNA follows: TGTGCCAGCAGCCAAAGGTCCACAGTGAACCCTACGCAGTATTTT. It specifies CASSQRSTVNPTQYF. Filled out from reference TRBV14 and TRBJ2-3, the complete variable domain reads EAGVTQFPSHSVIEKGQTVTLRCDPISGHDNLYWYRRVMGKEIKFLLHFVKESKQDESGMPNNRFLAERTGGTYSTLKVQPAELEDSGVYFCASSQRSTVNPTQYFGPGTRLTVL.

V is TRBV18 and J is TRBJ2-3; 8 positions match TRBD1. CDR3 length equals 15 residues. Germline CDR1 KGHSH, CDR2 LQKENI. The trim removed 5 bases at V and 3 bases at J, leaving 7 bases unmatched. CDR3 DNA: TGTGCCAGCTCATCTGCCGGACAGGGAACAGATACGCAGTATTTT. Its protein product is CASSSAGQGTDTQYF.

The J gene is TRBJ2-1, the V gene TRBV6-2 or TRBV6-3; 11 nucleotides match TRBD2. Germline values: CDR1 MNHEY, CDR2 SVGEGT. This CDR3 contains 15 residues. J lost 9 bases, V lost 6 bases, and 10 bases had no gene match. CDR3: CASRPTSGRRSEQFF. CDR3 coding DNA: TGTGCCAGCAGGCCCACTAGCGGGAGAAGAAGTGAGCAGTTCTTC.

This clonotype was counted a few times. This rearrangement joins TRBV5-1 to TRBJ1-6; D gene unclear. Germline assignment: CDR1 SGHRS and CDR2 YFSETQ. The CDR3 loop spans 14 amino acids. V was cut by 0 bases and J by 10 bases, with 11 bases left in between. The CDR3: CASSLEGANSPLHF. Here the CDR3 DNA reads TGCGCCAGCAGCTTGGAGGGAGCGAACTCACCCCTCCACTTT.

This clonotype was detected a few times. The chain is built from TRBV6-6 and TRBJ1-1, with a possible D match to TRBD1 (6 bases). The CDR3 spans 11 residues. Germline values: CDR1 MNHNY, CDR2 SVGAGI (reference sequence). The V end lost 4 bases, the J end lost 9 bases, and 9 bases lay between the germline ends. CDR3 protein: CASSSGGQAFF. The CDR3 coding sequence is TGTGCCAGCAGTTCGGGGGGGCAAGCTTTCTTT.

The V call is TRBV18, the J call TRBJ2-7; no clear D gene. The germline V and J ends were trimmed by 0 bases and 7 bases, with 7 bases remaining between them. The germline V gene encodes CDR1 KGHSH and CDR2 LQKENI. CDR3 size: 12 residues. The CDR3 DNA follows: TGTGCCAGCTCACCACCGGGGTTGGAGCAGTACTTC. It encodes CASSPPGLEQYF.

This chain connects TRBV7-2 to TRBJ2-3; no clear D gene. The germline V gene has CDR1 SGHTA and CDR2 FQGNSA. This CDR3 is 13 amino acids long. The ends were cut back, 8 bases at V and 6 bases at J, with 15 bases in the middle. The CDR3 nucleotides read TGTGCCAGCGGATGGGTGGGCGTGGATACGCAGTATTTT. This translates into CASGWVGVDTQYF.

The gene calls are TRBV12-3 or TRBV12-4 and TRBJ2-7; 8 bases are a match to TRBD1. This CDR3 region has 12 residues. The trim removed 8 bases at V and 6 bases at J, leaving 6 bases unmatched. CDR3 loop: CASRTGSSEQYF. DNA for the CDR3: TGTGCCAGCCGGACAGGGAGCAGCGAGCAGTACTTC.

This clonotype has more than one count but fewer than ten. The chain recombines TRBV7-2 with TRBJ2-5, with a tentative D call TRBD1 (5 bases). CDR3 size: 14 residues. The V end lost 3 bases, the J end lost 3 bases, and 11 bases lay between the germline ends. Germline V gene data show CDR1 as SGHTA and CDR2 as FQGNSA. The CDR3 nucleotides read TGTGCCAGCAGCTTTCTGACCAGGGAAGAGACCCAGTACTTC. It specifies CASSFLTREETQYF.

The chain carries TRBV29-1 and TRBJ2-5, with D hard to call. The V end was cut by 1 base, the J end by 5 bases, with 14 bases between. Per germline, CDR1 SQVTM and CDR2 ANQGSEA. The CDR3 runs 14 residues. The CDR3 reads CSVEGLGSAETQYF. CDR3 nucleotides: TGCAGCGTTGAAGGGCTCGGGTCGGCGGAGACCCAGTACTTC.

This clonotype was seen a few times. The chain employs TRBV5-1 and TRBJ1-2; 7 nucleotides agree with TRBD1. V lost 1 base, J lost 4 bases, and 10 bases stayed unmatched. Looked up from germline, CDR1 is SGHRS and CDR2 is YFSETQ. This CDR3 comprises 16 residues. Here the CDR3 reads CASSLIPFPGGYGYTF. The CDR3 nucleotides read TGCGCCAGCAGCTTGATTCCATTTCCAGGGGGCTATGGCTACACCTTC.

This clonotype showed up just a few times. Here the CDR3 reads CAIRLERGEQFF. Written as DNA, the CDR3 is TGTGCCATCAGGCTAGAGAGGGGTGAGCAGTTCTTC. The chain links TRBV10-3 to TRBJ2-1; perhaps D is TRBD1 or TRBD2 (5 bases each). The V gene lost 6 bases and the J gene lost 9 bases, with 12 bases spanning the gap. This CDR3 has 12 amino acids. Germline V gene sequence: CDR1 ENHRY, CDR2 SYGVKD.

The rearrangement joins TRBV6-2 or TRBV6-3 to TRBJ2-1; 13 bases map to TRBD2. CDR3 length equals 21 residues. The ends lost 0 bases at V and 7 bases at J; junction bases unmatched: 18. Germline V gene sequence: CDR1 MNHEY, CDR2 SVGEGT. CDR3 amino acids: CASSYSDQLAGGPEVVNEQFF. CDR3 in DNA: TGTGCCAGCAGTTACTCCGACCAACTAGCGGGAGGGCCAGAGGTTGTGAATGAGCAGTTCTTC.

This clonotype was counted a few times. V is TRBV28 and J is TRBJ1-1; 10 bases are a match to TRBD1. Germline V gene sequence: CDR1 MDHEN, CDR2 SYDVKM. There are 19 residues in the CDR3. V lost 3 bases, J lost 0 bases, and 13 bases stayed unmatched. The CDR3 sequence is CASSFPGRGQGTVNTEAFF. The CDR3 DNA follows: TGTGCCAGCAGTTTTCCAGGGCGGGGACAGGGGACGGTGAACACTGAAGCTTTCTTT.

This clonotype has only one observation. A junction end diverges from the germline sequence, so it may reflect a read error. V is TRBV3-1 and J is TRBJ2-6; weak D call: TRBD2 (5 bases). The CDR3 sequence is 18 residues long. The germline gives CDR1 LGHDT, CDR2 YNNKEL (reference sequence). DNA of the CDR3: TGTACCAGCAGTCCTAGGCGGACGGACTTCTCTGGGGCCAACGTCCTGACTTTC. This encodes CTSSPRRTDFSGANVLTF.

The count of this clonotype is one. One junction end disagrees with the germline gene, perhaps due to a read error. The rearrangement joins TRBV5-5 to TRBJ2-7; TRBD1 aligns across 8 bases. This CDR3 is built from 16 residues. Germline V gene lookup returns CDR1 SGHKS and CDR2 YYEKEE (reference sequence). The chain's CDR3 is CVSSLRLRTGSDEQYF. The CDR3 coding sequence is TGTGTCAGCAGCTTGAGGTTGAGGACAGGGAGTGACGAGCAGTACTTC. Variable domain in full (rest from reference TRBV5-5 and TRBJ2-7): DAGVTQSPTHLIKTRGQQVTLRCSPISGHKSVSWYQQVLGQGPQFIFQYYEKEERGRGNFPDRFSARQFPNYSSELNVNALLLGDSALYLCVSSLRLRTGSDEQYFGPGTRLTVT.

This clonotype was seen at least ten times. The CDR3 loop reads CASSQPGTPNEQFF. CDR3 nucleotide sequence: TGTGCCAGCAGCCAACCCGGGACACCCAATGAGCAGTTCTTC. The J gene is TRBJ2-1, the V gene TRBV3-1, with D tentatively TRBD1 (6 bases). Germline values: CDR1 LGHDT, CDR2 YNNKEL (reference sequence). Trimming removed 2 bases from V and 6 bases from J, with 11 bases in between. The CDR3 sequence is 14 residues long.

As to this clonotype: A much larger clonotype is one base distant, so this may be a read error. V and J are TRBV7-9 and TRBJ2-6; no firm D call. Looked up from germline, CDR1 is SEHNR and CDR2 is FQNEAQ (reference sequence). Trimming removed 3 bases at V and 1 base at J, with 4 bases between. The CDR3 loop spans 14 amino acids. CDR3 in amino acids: CASSFESGANVLTF. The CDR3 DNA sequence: TGTGCCAGCAGCTTTGAGTCTGGGGCCAACGTCCTGACTTTC.

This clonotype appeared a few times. This chain's CDR3 is CASSAPFGRGNNEQFF. CDR3 DNA: TGTGCCAGCAGTGCCCCGTTTGGGAGGGGGAACAATGAGCAGTTCTTC. The chain has TRBV25-1 and TRBJ2-1; D possibly corresponds to TRBD2 (7 bases). Trimming took 4 bases from V and 5 from J, leaving 18 bases between them. The V gene's germline CDR1 is MGHDK and CDR2 SYGVNS. This CDR3 is built from 16 residues.

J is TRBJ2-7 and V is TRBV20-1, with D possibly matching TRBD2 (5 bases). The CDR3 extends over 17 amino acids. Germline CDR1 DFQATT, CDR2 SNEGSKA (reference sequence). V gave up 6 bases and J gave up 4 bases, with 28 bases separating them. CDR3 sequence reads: CSATGEGAMFFSYEQYF. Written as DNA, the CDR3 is TGCAGTGCCACCGGGGAAGGCGCCATGTTCTTCTCTTACGAGCAGTACTTC.